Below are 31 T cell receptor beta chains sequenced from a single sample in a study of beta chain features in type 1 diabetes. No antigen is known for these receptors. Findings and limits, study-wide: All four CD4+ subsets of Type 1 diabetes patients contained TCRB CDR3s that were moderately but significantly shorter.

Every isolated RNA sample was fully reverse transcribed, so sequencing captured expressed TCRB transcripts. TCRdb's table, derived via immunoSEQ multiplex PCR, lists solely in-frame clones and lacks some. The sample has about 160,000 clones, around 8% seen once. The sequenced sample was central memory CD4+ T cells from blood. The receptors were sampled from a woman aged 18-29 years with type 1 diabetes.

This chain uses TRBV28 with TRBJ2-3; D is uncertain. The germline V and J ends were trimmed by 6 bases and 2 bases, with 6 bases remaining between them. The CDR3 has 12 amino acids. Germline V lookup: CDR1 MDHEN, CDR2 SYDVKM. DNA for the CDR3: TGTGCCAGCAGCCCCCACACAGATACGCAGTATTTT. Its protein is CASSPHTDTQYF. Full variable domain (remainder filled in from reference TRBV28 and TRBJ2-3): DVKVTQSSRYLVKRTGEKVFLECVQDMDHENMFWYRQDPGLGLRLIYFSYDVKMKEKGDIPEGYSVSREKKERFSLILESASTNQTSMYLCASSPHTDTQYFGPGTRLTVL.

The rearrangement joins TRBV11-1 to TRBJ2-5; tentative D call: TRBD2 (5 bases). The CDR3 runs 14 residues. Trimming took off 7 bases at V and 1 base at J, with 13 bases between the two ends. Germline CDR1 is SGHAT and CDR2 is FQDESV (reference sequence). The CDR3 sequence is CASTFGRGQETQYF. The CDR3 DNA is TGTGCCAGCACGTTCGGACGGGGCCAAGAGACCCAGTACTTC.

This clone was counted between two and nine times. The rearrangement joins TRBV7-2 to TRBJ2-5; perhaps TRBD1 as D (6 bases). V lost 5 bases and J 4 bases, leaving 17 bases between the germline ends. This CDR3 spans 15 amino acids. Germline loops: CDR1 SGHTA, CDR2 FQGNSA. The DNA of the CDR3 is TGTGCCAGCAGCCGGCGACAGGCATGGGGAGAGACCCAGTACTTC. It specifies CASSRRQAWGETQYF.

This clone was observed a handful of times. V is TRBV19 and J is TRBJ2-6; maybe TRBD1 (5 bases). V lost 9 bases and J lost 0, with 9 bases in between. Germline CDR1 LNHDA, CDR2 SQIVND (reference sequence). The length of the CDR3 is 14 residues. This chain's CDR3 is CASLDSSGANVLTF. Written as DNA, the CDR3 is TGTGCCAGCCTAGACAGCTCTGGGGCCAACGTCCTGACTTTC. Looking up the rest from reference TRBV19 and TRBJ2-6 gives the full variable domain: DGGITQSPKYLFRKEGQNVTLSCEQNLNHDAMYWYRQDPGQGLRLIYYSQIVNDFQKGDIAEGYSVSREKKESFPLTVTSAQKNPTAFYLCASLDSSGANVLTFGAGSRLTVL.

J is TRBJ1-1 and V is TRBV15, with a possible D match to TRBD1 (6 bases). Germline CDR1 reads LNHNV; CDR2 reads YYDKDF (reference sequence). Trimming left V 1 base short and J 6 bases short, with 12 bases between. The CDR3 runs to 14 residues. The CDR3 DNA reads TGTGCCACCAGCAGAGGTGGGGGGGGCTCTGAAGCTTTCTTT. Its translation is CATSRGGGGSEAFF.

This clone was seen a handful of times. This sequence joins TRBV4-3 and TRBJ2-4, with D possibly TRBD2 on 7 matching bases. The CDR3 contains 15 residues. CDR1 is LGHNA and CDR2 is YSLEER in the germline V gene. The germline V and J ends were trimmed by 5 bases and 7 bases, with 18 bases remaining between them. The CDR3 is CASSGGGGGPNIQYF. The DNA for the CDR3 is TGCGCCAGCAGCGGGGGCGGGGGAGGTCCCAACATTCAGTACTTC.

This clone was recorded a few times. This CDR3 is CASSSTAGQGIYNSPLHF. CDR3 nucleotide sequence: TGTGCCAGCAGCTCCACGGCCGGACAAGGAATCTATAATTCACCCCTCCACTTT. V usage is TRBV7-9 and J usage is TRBJ1-6, with a weak D call TRBD1 (5 bases). Per the germline V gene, CDR1 is SEHNR and CDR2 is FQNEAQ (reference sequence). This CDR3 region has 18 residues. V shed 4 bases and J shed 3 bases, with 19 bases lying between them.

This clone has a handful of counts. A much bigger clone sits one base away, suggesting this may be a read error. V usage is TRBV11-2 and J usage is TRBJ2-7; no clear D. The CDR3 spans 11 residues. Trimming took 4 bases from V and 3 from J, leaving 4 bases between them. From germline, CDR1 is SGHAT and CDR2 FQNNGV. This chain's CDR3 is CASSSHYEQYF. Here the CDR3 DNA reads TGTGCCAGCAGCTCCCACTACGAGCAGTACTTC.

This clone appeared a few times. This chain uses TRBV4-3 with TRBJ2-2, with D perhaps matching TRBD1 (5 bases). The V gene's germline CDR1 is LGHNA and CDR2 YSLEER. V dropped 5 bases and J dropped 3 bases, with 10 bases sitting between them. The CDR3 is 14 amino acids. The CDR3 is CASSSDRYTGELFF. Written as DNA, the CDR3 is TGCGCCAGCAGCTCTGACAGATACACCGGGGAGCTGTTTTTT.

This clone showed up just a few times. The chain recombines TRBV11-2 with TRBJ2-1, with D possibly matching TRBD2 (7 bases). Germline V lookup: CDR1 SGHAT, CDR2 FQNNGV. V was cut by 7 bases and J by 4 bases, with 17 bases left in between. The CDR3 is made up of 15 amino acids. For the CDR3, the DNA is TGTGCCAGCACCAGGGGCGGGGGAGGGTACAATGAGCAGTTCTTC. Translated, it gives CASTRGGGGYNEQFF.

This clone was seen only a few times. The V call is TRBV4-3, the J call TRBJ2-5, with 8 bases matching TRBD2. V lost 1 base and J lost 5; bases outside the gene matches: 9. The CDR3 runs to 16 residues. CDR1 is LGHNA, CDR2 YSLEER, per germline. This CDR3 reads CASSQGYGGAGETQYF. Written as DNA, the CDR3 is TGCGCCAGCAGCCAAGGGTACGGGGGGGCCGGGGAGACCCAGTACTTC.

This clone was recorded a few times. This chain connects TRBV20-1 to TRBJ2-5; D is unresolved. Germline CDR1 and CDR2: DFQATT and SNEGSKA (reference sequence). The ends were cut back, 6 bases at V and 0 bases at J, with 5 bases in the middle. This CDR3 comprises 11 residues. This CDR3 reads CSAFDQETQYF. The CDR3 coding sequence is TGCAGTGCCTTTGACCAAGAGACCCAGTACTTC.

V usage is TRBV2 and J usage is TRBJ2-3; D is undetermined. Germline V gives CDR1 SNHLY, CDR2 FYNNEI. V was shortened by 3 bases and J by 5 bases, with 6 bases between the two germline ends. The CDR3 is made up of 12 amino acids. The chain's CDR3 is CASSDLGDTQYF. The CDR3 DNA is TGTGCCAGCAGTGACCTAGGAGATACGCAGTATTTT. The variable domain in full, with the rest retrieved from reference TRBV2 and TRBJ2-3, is EPEVTQTPSHQVTQMGQEVILRCVPISNHLYFYWYRQILGQKVEFLVSFYNNEISEKSEIFDDQFSVERPDGSNFTLKIRSTKLEDSAMYFCASSDLGDTQYFGPGTRLTVL.

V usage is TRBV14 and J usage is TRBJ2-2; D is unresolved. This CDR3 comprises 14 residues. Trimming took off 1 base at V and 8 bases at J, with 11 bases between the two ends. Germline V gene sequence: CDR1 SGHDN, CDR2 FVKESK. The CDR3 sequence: CASSQGIGSGELFF. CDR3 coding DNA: TGTGCCAGCAGCCAAGGAATCGGGTCGGGGGAGCTGTTTTTT.

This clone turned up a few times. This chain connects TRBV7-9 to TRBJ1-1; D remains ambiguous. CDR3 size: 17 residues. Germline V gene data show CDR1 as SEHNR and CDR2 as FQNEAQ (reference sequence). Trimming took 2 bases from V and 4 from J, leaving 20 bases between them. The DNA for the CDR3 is TGTGCCAGCAGCTTACCCGGGAAGGAGCAATTGAGCACTGAAGCTTTCTTT. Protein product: CASSLPGKEQLSTEAFF.

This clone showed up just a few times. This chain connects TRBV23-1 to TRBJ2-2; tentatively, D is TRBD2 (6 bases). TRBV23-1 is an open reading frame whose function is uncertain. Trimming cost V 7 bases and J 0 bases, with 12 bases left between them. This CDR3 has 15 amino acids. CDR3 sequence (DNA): TGCGCCAGCACTCCGGGACTGGCGAACACCGGGGAGCTGTTTTTT. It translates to CASTPGLANTGELFF.

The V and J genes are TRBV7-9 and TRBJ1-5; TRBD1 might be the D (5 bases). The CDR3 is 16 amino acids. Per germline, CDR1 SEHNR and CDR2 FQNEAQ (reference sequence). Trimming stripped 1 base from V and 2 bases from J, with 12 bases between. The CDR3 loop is CASSLGGGVGNQPQHF. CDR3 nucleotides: TGTGCCAGCAGCTTAGGGGGAGGGGTTGGCAATCAGCCCCAGCATTTT.

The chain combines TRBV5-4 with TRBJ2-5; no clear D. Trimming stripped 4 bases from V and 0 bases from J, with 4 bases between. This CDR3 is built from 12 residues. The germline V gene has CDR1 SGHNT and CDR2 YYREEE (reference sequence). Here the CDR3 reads CASSPNQETQYF. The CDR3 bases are TGTGCCAGCAGCCCAAACCAAGAGACCCAGTACTTC.

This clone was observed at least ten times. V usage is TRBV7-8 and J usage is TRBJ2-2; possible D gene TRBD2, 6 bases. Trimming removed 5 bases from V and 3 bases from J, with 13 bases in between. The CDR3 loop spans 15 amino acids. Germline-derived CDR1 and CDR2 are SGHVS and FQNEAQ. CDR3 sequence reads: CASSPNGGDTGELFF. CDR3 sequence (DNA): TGTGCCAGCAGCCCCAACGGAGGGGACACCGGGGAGCTGTTTTTT. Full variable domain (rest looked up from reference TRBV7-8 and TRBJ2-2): GAGVSQSPRYKVAKRGQDVALRCDPISGHVSLFWYQQALGQGPEFLTYFQNEAQLDKSGLPSDRFFAERPEGSVSTLKIQRTQQEDSAVYLCASSPNGGDTGELFFGEGSRLTVL.

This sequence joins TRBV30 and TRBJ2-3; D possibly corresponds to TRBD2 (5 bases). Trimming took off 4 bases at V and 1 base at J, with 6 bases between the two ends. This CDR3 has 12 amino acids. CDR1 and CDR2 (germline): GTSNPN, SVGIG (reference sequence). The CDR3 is CAWNSGTDTQYF. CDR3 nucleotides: TGTGCCTGGAATAGCGGCACAGATACGCAGTATTTT.

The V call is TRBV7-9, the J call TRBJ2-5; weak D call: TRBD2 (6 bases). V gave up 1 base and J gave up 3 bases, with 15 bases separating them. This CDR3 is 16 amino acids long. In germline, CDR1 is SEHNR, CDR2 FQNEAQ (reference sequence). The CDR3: CASSLGSLALKETQYF. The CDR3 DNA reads TGTGCCAGCAGCTTAGGGTCGCTAGCGCTTAAAGAGACCCAGTACTTC.

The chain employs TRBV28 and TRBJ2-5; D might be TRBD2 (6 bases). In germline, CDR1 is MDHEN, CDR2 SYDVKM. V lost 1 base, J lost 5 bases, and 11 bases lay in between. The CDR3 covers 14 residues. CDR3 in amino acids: CASSLLGGEETQYF. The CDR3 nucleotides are TGTGCCAGCAGTTTATTAGGCGGGGAGGAGACCCAGTACTTC.

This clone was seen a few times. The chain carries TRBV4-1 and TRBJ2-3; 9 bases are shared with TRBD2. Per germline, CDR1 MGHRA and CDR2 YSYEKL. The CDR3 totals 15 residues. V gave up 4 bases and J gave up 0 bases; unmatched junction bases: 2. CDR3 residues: CASSLGLASTDTQYF. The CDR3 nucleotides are TGCGCCAGCAGCCTCGGACTAGCGAGCACAGATACGCAGTATTTT.

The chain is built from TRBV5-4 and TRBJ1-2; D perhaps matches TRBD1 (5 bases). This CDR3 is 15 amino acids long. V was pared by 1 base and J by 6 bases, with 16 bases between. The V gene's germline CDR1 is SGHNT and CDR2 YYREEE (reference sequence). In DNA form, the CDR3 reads TGTGCCAGCAGCTTGCGGGCGGGGGACTTCGATGGCTACACCTTC. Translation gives CASSLRAGDFDGYTF.

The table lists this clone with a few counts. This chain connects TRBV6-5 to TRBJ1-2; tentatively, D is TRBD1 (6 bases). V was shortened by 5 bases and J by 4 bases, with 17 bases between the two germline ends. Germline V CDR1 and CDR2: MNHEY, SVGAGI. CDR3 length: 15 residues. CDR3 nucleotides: TGTGCCAGCAGTACCTCCCTCGGCAGGGGCTATGGCTACACCTTC. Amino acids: CASSTSLGRGYGYTF.

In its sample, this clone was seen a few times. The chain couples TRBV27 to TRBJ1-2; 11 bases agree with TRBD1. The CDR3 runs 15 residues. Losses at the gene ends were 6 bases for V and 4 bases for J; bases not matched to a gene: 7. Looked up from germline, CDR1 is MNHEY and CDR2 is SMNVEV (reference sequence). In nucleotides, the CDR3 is TGTGCCAGCAGCGGTTGGACAGGGGGCAGCTATGGCTACACCTTC. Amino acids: CASSGWTGGSYGYTF.

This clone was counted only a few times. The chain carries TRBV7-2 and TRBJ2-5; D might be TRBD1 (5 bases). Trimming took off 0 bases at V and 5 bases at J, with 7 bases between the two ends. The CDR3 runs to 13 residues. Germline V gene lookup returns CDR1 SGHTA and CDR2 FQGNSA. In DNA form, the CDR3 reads TGTGCCAGCAGCTTAGCAGGGGTGGAGACCCAGTACTTC. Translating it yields CASSLAGVETQYF.

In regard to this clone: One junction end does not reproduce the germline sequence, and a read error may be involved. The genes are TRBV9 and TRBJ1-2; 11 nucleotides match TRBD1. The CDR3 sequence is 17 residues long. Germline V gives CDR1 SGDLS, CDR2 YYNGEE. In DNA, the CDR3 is TGTGCCAACAGCCAACGTGGGGACAGGGGGATTGGGTATGGCTACACCTTC. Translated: CANSQRGDRGIGYGYTF.

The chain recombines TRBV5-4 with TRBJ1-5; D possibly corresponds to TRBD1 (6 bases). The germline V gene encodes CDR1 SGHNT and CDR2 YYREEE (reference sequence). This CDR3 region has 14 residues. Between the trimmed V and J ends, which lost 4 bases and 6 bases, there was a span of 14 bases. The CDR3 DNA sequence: TGTGCCAGCAGCCAAGGGGGGGTGGGTCAGCCCCAGCATTTT. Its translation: CASSQGGVGQPQHF.

As DNA, the CDR3 is TGTGCCAGCAGTACGATTGACAGGACGGAGACCCAGTACTTC. Encoded protein: CASSTIDRTETQYF. This chain connects TRBV6-5 to TRBJ2-5, with D possibly being TRBD1 (6 bases). The CDR3 length is 14 residues. CDR1 and CDR2 from the germline V gene are MNHEY and SVGAGI. Trimming cost V 5 bases and J 5 bases, with 15 bases left between them.

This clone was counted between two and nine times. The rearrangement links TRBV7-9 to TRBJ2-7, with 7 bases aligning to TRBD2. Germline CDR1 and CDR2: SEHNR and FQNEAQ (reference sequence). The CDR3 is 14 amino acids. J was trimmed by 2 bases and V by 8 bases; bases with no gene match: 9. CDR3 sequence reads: CASSWEGGPYEQYF. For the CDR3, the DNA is TGTGCCAGCTCGTGGGAGGGTGGCCCCTACGAGCAGTACTTC.